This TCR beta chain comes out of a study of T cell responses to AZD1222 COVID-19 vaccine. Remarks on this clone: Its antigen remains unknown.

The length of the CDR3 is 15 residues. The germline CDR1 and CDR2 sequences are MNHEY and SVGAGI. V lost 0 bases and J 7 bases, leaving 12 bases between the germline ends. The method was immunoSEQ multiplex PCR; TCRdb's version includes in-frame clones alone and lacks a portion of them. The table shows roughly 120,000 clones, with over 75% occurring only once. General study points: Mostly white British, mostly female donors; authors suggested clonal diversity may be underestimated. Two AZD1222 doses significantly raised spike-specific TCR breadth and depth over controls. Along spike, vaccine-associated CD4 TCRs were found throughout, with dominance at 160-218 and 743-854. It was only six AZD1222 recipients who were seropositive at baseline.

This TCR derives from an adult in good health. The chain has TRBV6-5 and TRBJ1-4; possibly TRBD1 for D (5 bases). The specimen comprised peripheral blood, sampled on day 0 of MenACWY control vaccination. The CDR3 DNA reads TGTGCCAGCAGTTACTCCTGGCAGGGAGGTGAAAAACTGTTTTTT. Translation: CASSYSWQGGEKLFF.